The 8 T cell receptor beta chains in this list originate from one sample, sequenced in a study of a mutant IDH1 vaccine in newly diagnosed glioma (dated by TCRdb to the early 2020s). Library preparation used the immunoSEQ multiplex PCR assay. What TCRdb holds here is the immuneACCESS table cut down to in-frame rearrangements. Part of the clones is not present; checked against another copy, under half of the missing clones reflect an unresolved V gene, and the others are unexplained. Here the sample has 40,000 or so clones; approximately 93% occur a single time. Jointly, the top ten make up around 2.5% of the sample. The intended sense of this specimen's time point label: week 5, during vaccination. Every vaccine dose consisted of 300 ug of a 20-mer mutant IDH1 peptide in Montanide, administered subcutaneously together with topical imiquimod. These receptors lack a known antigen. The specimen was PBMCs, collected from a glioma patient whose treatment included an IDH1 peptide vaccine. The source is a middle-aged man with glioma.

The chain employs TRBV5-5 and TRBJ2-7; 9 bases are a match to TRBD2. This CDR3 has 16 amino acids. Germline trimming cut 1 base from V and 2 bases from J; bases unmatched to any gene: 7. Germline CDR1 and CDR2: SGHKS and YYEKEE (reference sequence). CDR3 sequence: CASSLLTSGRAYEQYF. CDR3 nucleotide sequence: TGTGCCAGCAGCTTGTTAACTAGCGGGCGCGCCTACGAGCAGTACTTC.

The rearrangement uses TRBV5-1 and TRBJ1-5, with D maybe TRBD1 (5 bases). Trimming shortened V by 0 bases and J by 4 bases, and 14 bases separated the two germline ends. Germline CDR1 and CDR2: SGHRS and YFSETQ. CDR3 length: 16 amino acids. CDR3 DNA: TGCGCCAGCAGCTTGGGGGGTCAGGGTCGGAATCAGCCCCAGCATTTT. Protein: CASSLGGQGRNQPQHF.

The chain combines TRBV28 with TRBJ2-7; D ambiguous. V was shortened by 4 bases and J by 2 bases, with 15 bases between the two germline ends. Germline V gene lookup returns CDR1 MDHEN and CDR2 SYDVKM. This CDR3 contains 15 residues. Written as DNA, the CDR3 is TGTGCCAGCAGTTCCTTGCTTGCTAGGGCCTACGAGCAGTACTTC. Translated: CASSSLLARAYEQYF.

CDR3 nucleotide sequence: TGTGCCAGCAGCTTTTTCGGGACGGTGAATGAAAAACTGTTTTTT. It yields the protein CASSFFGTVNEKLFF. J is TRBJ1-4 and V is TRBV7-9; maybe TRBD1 (5 bases). CDR1 and CDR2 (germline): SEHNR, FQNEAQ (reference sequence). V lost 3 bases, J lost 5 bases, and 13 bases lay in between. This CDR3 is 15 amino acids long.

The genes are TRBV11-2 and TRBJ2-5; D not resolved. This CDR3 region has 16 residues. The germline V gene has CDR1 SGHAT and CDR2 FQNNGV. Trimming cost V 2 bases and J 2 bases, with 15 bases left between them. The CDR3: CASSLSPIPPQETQYF. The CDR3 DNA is TGTGCCAGCAGCTTATCCCCAATACCGCCTCAAGAGACCCAGTACTTC.

Here the CDR3 reads CASKQTGGEETQYF. CDR3 nucleotide sequence: TGTGCCAGTAAGCAGACAGGGGGCGAAGAGACCCAGTACTTC. The chain employs TRBV19 and TRBJ2-5; 10 bases fit TRBD1. V shed 7 bases and J 3 bases; nucleotides not matched to a gene: 5. The CDR3 is 14 amino acids. Per the germline V gene, CDR1 is LNHDA and CDR2 is SQIVND (reference sequence). Looking up the rest from reference TRBV19 and TRBJ2-5 gives the full variable domain: DGGITQSPKYLFRKEGQNVTLSCEQNLNHDAMYWYRQDPGQGLRLIYYSQIVNDFQKGDIAEGYSVSREKKESFPLTVTSAQKNPTAFYLCASKQTGGEETQYFGPGTRLLVL.

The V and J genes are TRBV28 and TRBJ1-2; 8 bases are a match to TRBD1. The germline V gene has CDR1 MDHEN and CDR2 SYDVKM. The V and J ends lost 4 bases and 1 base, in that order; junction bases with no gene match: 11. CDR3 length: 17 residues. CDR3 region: CASSSPTGATSNYGYTF. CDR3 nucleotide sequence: TGTGCCAGCAGTTCCCCGACAGGGGCCACAAGTAACTATGGCTACACCTTC.

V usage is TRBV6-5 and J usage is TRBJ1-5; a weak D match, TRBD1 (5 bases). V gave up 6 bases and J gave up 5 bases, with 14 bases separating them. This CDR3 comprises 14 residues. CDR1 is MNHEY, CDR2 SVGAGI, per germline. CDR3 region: CASSPQGIHQPQHF. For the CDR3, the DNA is TGTGCCAGCAGCCCTCAGGGTATCCATCAGCCCCAGCATTTT.